Reported below is one T cell receptor (beta chain). Its target is unknown. The PCR employed 60 Vbeta primers together with 13 Jbeta primers. Sequencing used immunoSEQ multiplex PCR; TCRdb keeps in-frame clones, though not all of them. This sample yields approximately 170,000 clones, of which around 62% are seen a single time; around 3% belongs to the top ten. These data are taken from a study of cytomegalovirus exposure and HLA in healthy donors. Looking at the study overall: From donors who were HLA-typed, an early data release held 80 million to 95 million unique TCRs.

The V gene's germline CDR1 is MNHNS and CDR2 SASEGT. This CDR3 comprises 14 residues. V shed 6 bases and J 8 bases; nucleotides not matched to a gene: 12. Study-wide results and limits: TRBV6-2, TRBV6-3 and other indistinguishable V segments were excluded. The authors listed 164 TCR beta chains as cytomegalovirus-associated. Previously analyzed data showed that most TCR beta V segments were productive at a frequency of about 90% or about 30%.

Sequences were obtained from PBMCs. The chain recombines TRBV6-1 with TRBJ1-2; 7 nucleotides agree with TRBD1. The clonotype comes from a middle-aged man in good health and CMV-seronegative. The CDR3 DNA reads as TGTGCCAGCAGGTTAGGACAGGCCTCGTTAGGCTACACCTTC. Its translation: CASRLGQASLGYTF.